This T cell receptor beta chain was found in a study of blood T cell repertoires in COVID-19. Looking at the study overall: Sources were T cells, B-cell-depleted T cells, or PBMCs; the material itself was cDNA or gDNA.

The CDR3 is 15 residues long. The J segment lost 0 bases and the V segment lost 3 bases, leaving 2 bases of the junction unmatched. The germline V gene has CDR1 LNHDA and CDR2 SQIVND (reference sequence). Under the authors' procedure: Amplification of reference gene primers provided the estimated nucleated cell counts. Some clones are missing from TCRdb's copy, which holds only in-frame ones; the method was immunoSEQ multiplex PCR. V, J and clone size are those of that table, while D and trimming were read from the DNA. This table holds about 50,000 clones, 85% found once. Comments on this clone: Other DNA sequences in this sample translate to the same CDR3.

Sequencing was performed on peripheral blood. This TCR derives from a human donor in a cohort sampled during active COVID-19. The V gene is TRBV19, the J gene TRBJ1-1; 9 bases are a match to TRBD1. CDR3 residues: CASSIRTGVNTEAFF. CDR3 nucleotide sequence: TGTGCCAGTAGTATCCGGACAGGGGTGAACACTGAAGCTTTCTTT.